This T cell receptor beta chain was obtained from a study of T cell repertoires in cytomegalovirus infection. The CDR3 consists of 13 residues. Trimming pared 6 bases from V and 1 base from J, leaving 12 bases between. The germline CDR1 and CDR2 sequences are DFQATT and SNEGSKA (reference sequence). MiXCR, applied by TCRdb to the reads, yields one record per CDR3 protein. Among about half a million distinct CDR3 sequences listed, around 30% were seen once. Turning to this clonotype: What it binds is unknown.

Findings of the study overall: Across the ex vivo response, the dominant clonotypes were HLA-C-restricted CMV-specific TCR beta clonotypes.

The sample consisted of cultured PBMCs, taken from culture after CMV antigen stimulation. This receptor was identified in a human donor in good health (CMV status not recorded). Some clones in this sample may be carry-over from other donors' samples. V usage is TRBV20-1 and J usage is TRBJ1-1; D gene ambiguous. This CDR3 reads CSAVAVGNTEAFF. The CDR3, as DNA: TGCAGTGCGGTGGCTGTGGGGAACACTGAAGCTTTCTTT.